The 32 T cell receptor beta chains below were found in one sample sequenced in a study of CXCR3-negative and CXCR3-positive naive CD8 T cells. General study points: Comparison of naive cells showed more hydrophobic TRB CDR3s in CXCR3-positive than in CXCR3-negative naive cells.

The libraries of TRB cDNA were constructed through 5' RACE using UMI labels. TCRdb reanalyzed the 5' RACE reads, giving one entry per CDR3 protein sequence and no DNA. The sample has about 84,000 distinct CDR3 sequences. Their target antigens are unknown. Material: naive CXCR3+ CD8+ T cells from blood. The subset: CD45RO-CCR7+CD27+CD95- naive CD8+ T cells expressing CXCR3 (TNR3+). These receptors all come from a human donor in good health. Some clones in this sample may be carry-over from other donors' samples.

The rearrangement links TRBV7-9 to TRBJ1-5; TCRdb reports TRBD1, a call that lacks DNA to check it against. The CDR3 has 13 residues. The germline CDR1 and CDR2 sequences are SEHNR and FQNEAQ (reference sequence). The chain's CDR3 is CASSPGTGQPQHF.

CDR3 residues: CAISEWIRVGTGTEAFF. This chain uses TRBV10-3 with TRBJ1-1; without DNA, the TCRdb call of TRBD1 cannot be checked. The CDR3 has 17 amino acids. CDR1 and CDR2 (germline): ENHRY, SYGVKD.

The CDR3 sequence is CASSLPPGGDTEAFF. The chain is built from TRBV28 and TRBJ1-1. Germline values: CDR1 MDHEN, CDR2 SYDVKM. The CDR3 totals 15 residues.

The chain links TRBV6-1 to TRBJ2-7. This CDR3 contains 12 residues. Germline V gene lookup returns CDR1 MNHNS and CDR2 SASEGT. The CDR3 spells CASSETDYEQYF.

V is TRBV4-3 and J is TRBJ2-7. The CDR3 is 13 residues long. CDR1 LGHNA and CDR2 YSLEER come from the germline V gene. CDR3 region: CASSQDRSYEQYF.

J is TRBJ2-7 and V is TRBV20-1; TCRdb reports TRBD1, a call that lacks DNA to check it against. CDR1 is DFQATT, CDR2 SNEGSKA, per germline (reference sequence). CDR3 size: 13 residues. CDR3 sequence reads: CSARGDRDYEQYF.

This chain uses TRBV20-1 with TRBJ2-3; TCRdb gives TRBD2 as the D gene, but with no DNA this cannot be confirmed. CDR3 size: 15 residues. CDR1 and CDR2 from the germline V gene are DFQATT and SNEGSKA (reference sequence). CDR3 protein: CSAAAVFLNTDTQYF.

The rearrangement links TRBV9 to TRBJ2-1. Germline CDR1 reads SGDLS; CDR2 reads YYNGEE. The CDR3 is 13 residues long. The CDR3 loop is CASSRNNYNEQFF.

The V gene is TRBV19, the J gene TRBJ2-7; with no DNA, the TCRdb D assignment of TRBD2 cannot be verified. Germline V CDR1 and CDR2: LNHDA, SQIVND (reference sequence). This CDR3 has 15 residues. Here the CDR3 reads CASSIGPETSYEQYF.

The V gene is TRBV30, the J gene TRBJ2-7; TCRdb returns TRBD1, unconfirmable since there is no DNA. The CDR3 covers 14 residues. The V gene's germline CDR1 is GTSNPN and CDR2 SVGIG (reference sequence). The CDR3 reads CGWSVGQGAYEQYF.

This chain joins TRBV9 and TRBJ2-7. The germline V gene encodes CDR1 SGDLS and CDR2 YYNGEE. The CDR3 totals 14 residues. CDR3 sequence reads: CASSVDGSSYEQYF. Together with reference TRBV9 and TRBJ2-7, the CDR3 gives the full variable domain: DSGVTQTPKHLITATGQRVTLRCSPRSGDLSVYWYQQSLDQGLQFLIQYYNGEERAKGNILERFSAQQFPDLHSELNLSSLELGDSALYFCASSVDGSSYEQYFGPGTRLTVT.

J is TRBJ2-7 and V is TRBV28; TCRdb lists TRBD1, though no DNA is available to test this call. The CDR3 is 12 amino acids. Germline V gene sequence: CDR1 MDHEN, CDR2 SYDVKM. The CDR3 region is CASTLGGYEQYF.

The V call is TRBV30, the J call TRBJ2-7; with no DNA, the TCRdb D assignment of TRBD1 cannot be verified. This CDR3 has 13 amino acids. Looked up from germline, CDR1 is GTSNPN and CDR2 is SVGIG (reference sequence). The CDR3 here is CAWRSRDLYEQYF.

The rearrangement joins TRBV21-1 to TRBJ1-1. TRBV21-1 is listed as a pseudogene. This CDR3 has 18 amino acids. CDR3: CASSNDERTANLNTEAFF.

V is TRBV25-1 and J is TRBJ2-3; TCRdb outputs TRBD1, but without DNA this stays unchecked. Germline CDR1 and CDR2: MGHDK and SYGVNS. This CDR3 has 14 amino acids. The CDR3 sequence is CASSEYGAGDTQYF.

The chain joins TRBV5-1 to TRBJ2-7. From germline, CDR1 is SGHRS and CDR2 YFSETQ. The CDR3 runs 11 residues. This CDR3 reads CASTNSYEQYF. Based on the CDR3 plus reference TRBV5-1 and TRBJ2-7, the full variable domain is KAGVTQTPRYLIKTRGQQVTLSCSPISGHRSVSWYQQTPGQGLQFLFEYFSETQRNKGNFPGRFSGRQFSNSRSEMNVSTLELGDSALYLCASTNSYEQYFGPGTRLTVT.

The chain has TRBV24-1 and TRBJ2-1. Per germline, CDR1 KGHDR and CDR2 SFDVKD. CDR3 size: 12 residues. CDR3 residues: CATSKAHNEQFF.

V is TRBV12-3 or TRBV12-4 and J is TRBJ2-1; TCRdb picks TRBD2, but there is no DNA to check that call. CDR3 length equals 16 residues. The CDR3 is CASSSTGTRSYNEQFF.

This chain connects TRBV12-3 or TRBV12-4 to TRBJ2-5. The CDR3 totals 11 residues. The CDR3 loop reads CASSFSETQYF.

The chain couples TRBV29-1 to TRBJ1-2; TCRdb's D call of TRBD1 is untestable without DNA. This CDR3 is built from 12 residues. Germline V gene data show CDR1 as SQVTM and CDR2 as ANQGSEA. This CDR3 reads CSVVGGLGGYTF.

The chain employs TRBV7-7 and TRBJ1-6. The CDR3 extends over 13 amino acids. CDR1 and CDR2 from the germline V gene are SSHAT and FNYEAQ (reference sequence). The CDR3: CASSLGTTSPLHF.

The chain couples TRBV7-2 to TRBJ2-3; the D call of TRBD1 rests on TCRdb alone, since no DNA is present to check it. This CDR3 contains 17 residues. CDR1 SGHTA and CDR2 FQGNSA come from the germline V gene. CDR3: CASTAPRDRGFTDTQYF.

The chain links TRBV20-1 to TRBJ1-1. The CDR3 loop spans 12 amino acids. Germline lookup yields CDR1 DFQATT and CDR2 SNEGSKA (reference sequence). The CDR3 loop reads CSARSENTEAFF.

V gene TRBV29-1 combines with J gene TRBJ2-7; lacking DNA, the TRBD1 call made by TCRdb goes unchecked. This CDR3 region has 13 residues. Germline V gene sequence: CDR1 SQVTM, CDR2 ANQGSEA. CDR3 amino acids: CSVEEGSGVEQYF.

The chain links TRBV2 to TRBJ1-4; the D call from TCRdb, TRBD1, cannot be confirmed without DNA. The CDR3 runs 18 residues. In germline, CDR1 is SNHLY, CDR2 FYNNEI. CDR3 residues: CASRPDWTVGKGGEKLFF.

V is TRBV5-1 and J is TRBJ2-2; TCRdb lists TRBD2, though no DNA is available to test this call. This CDR3 spans 17 amino acids. CDR1 and CDR2 (germline): SGHRS, YFSETQ. The CDR3 sequence is CASSLGTSGTNTGELFF.

This chain connects TRBV21-1 to TRBJ2-7; the TRBD1 assignment by TCRdb is unverifiable without DNA. TRBV21-1 corresponds to a pseudogene. This CDR3 region has 15 residues. The CDR3 protein is CASNPGTGIFYEQYF.

The CDR3 loop is CASSQLAGGAYEQYF. This sequence joins TRBV27 and TRBJ2-7; as DNA is missing, the TRBD2 call by TCRdb cannot be tested. The length of the CDR3 is 15 residues. Per the germline V gene, CDR1 is MNHEY and CDR2 is SMNVEV (reference sequence).

The rearrangement uses TRBV20-1 and TRBJ2-3; TCRdb calls TRBD2, which cannot be checked without DNA. Looked up from germline, CDR1 is DFQATT and CDR2 is SNEGSKA (reference sequence). The CDR3 is 18 residues long. The CDR3 region is CSARDLAGGSVLTDTQYF.

The CDR3 here is CASSFSNQETQYF. The genes are TRBV12-3 or TRBV12-4 and TRBJ2-5. The CDR3 totals 13 residues.

The CDR3 here is CASSLALGQAGQETQYF. The chain combines TRBV12-3 or TRBV12-4 with TRBJ2-5; the D gene TCRdb calls, TRBD1, cannot be checked with no DNA. This CDR3 has 17 amino acids.

The gene calls are TRBV28 and TRBJ2-1; TCRdb selects TRBD2, and the lack of DNA leaves this call unchecked. Germline V gene lookup returns CDR1 MDHEN and CDR2 SYDVKM. The CDR3 totals 15 residues. The CDR3 is CASSAGTSSYNEQFF.